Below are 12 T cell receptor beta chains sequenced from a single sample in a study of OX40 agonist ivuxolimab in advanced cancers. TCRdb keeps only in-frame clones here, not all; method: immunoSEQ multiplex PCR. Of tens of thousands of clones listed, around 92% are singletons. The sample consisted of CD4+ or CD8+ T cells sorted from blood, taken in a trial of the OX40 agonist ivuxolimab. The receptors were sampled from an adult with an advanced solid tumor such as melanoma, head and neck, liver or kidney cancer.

The chain's CDR3 is CASSETAGGPHEQYV. CDR3 in DNA: TGTGCCAGCAGTGAAACGGCGGGAGGGCCCCACGAGCAGTACGTC. The chain employs TRBV6-1 and TRBJ2-7; 9 bases align to TRBD2. Trimming took 2 bases from V and 5 from J; bases not matched to a gene: 7. This CDR3 comprises 15 residues. The germline V gene has CDR1 MNHNS and CDR2 SASEGT.

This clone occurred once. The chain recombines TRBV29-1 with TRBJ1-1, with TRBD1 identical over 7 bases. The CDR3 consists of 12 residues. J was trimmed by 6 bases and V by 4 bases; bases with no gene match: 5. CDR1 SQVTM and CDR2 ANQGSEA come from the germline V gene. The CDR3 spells CSVVRQGSEAFF. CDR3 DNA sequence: TGCAGCGTTGTAAGACAGGGCTCTGAAGCTTTCTTT.

The CDR3 coding sequence is TGTGCCAGCAGTCCCCGCAGGGATACGCAGTATTTT. It encodes CASSPRRDTQYF. The genes are TRBV28 and TRBJ2-3; D is uncertain. Germline CDR1 MDHEN, CDR2 SYDVKM. The V and J ends lost 5 bases and 6 bases respectively, with 9 bases between them. The CDR3 length is 12 residues.

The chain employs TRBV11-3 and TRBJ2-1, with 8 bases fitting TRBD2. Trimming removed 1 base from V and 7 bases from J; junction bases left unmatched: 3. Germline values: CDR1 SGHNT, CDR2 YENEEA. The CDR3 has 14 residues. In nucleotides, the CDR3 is TGTGCCAGCAGCTTAGGCGGGACTAGGAATGAGCAGTTCTTC. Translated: CASSLGGTRNEQFF.

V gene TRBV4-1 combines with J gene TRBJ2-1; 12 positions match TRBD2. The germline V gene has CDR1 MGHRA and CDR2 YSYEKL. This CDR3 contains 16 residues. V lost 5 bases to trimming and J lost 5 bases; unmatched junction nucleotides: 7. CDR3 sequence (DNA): TGCGCCAGCAGCGTACGTCTAGCGGGAGGGAACAATGAGCAGTTCTTC. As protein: CASSVRLAGGNNEQFF.

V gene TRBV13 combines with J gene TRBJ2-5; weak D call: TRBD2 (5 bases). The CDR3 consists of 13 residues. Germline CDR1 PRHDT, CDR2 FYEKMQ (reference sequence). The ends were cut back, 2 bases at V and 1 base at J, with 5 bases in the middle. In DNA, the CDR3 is TGTGCCAGCAGCTTACGGGGCCAAGAGACCCAGTACTTC. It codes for CASSLRGQETQYF.

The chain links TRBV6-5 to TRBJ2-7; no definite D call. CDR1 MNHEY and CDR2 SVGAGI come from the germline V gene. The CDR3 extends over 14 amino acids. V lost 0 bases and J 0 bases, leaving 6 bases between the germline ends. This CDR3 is CASSYSIPSYEQYF. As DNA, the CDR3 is TGTGCCAGCAGTTACTCGATCCCCTCCTACGAGCAGTACTTC.

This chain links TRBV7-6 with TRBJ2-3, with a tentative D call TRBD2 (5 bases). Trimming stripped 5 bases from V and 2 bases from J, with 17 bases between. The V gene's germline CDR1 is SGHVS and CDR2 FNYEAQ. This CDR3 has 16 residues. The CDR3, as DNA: TGTGCCAGCAGCACCGGACTGACCCCCCTCACAGATACGCAGTATTTT. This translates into CASSTGLTPLTDTQYF.

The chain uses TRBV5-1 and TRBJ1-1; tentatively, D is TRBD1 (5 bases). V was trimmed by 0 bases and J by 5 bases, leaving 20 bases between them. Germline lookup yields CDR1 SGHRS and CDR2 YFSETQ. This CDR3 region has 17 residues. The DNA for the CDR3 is TGCGCCAGCAGCTTGGCCGGAACCTCGGGGGGAGGTACTGAAGCTTTCTTT. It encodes CASSLAGTSGGGTEAFF.

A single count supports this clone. The CDR3: CASSLRGIVPDTQYF. The CDR3 DNA is TGTGCCAGCAGCCTTAGGGGTATCGTTCCAGATACGCAGTATTTT. The rearrangement uses TRBV13 and TRBJ2-3, with a weak D call TRBD1 (5 bases). There are 15 residues in the CDR3. V lost 5 bases and J lost 4, with 16 bases in between. CDR1 is PRHDT and CDR2 is FYEKMQ in the germline V gene (reference sequence).

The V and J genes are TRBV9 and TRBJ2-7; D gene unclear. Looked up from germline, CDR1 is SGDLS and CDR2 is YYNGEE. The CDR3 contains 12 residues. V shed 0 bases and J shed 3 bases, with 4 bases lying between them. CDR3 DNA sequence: TGTGCCAGCAGCGTAGGGGACTACGAGCAGTACTTC. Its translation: CASSVGDYEQYF.

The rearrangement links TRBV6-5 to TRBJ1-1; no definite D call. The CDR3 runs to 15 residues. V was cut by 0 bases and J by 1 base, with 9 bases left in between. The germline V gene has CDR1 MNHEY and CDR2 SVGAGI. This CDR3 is CASSYSVMANTEAFF. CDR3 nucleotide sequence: TGTGCCAGCAGTTACTCGGTCATGGCGAACACTGAAGCTTTCTTT.